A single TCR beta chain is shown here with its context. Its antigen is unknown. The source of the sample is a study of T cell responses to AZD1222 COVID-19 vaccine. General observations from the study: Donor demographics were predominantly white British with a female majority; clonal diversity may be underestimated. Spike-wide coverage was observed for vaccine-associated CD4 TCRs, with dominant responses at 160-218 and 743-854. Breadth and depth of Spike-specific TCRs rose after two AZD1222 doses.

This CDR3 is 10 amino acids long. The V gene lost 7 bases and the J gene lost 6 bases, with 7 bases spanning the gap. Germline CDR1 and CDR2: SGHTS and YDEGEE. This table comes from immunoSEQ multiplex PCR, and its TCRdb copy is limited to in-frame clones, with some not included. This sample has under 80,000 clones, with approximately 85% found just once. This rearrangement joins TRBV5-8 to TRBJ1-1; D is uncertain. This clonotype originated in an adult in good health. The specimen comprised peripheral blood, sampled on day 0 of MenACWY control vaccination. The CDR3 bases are TGTGCCAGCTCTTGGGCTGAAGCTTTCTTT. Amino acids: CASSWAEAFF.